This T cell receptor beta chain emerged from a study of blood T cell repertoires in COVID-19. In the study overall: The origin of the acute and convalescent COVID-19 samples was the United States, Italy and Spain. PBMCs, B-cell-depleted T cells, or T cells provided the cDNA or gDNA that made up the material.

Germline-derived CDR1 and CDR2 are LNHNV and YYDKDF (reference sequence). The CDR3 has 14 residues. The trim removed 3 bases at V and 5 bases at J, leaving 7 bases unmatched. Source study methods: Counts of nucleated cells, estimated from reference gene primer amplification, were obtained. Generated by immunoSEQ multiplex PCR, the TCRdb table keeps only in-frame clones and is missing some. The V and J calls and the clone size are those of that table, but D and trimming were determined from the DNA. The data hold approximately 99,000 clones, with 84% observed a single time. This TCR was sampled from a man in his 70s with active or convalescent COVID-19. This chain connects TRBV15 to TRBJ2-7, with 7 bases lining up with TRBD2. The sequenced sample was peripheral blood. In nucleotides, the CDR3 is TGTGCCACCAGCAGGGGGGGGATGACTCACGAGCAGTACTTC. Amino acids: CATSRGGMTHEQYF.